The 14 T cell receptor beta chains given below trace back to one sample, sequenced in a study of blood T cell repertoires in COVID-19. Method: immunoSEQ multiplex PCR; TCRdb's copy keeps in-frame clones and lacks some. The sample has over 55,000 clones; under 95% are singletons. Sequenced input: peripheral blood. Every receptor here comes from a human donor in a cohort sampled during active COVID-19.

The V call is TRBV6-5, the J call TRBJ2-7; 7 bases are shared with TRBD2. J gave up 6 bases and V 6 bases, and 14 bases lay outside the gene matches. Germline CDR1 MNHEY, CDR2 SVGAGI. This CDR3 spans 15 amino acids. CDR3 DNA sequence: TGTGCCAGCAGCTTCGGACTAGATCATTCCAGCGAGCAGTACTTC. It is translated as CASSFGLDHSSEQYF.

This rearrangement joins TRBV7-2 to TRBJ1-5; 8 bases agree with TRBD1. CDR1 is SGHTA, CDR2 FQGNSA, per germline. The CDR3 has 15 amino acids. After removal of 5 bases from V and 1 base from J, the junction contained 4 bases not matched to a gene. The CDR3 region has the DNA TGTGCCAGCAGCCCAGGGGGCAGAAGCAATCAGCCCCAGCATTTT. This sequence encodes CASSPGGRSNQPQHF.

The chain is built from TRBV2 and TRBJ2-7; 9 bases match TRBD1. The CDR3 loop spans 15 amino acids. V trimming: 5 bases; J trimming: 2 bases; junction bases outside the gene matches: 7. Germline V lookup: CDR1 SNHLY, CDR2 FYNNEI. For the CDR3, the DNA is TGTGCCAGCAGTCCTGGGACAGGGCAAACCTACGAGCAGTACTTC. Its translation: CASSPGTGQTYEQYF.

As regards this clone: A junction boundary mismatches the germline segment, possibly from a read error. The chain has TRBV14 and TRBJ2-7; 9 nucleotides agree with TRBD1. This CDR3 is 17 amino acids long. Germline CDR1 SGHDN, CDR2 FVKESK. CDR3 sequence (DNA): TGTGCCAGCAGCCAAGCCGGTATAAGGGACAGGGTGATGAGCAGTGACTTC. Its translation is CASSQAGIRDRVMSSDF. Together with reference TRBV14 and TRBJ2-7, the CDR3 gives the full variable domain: EAGVTQFPSHSVIEKGQTVTLRCDPISGHDNLYWYRRVMGKEIKFLLHFVKESKQDESGMPNNRFLAERTGGTYSTLKVQPAELEDSGVYFCASSQAGIRDRVMSSDFGPGTRLTVT.

The CDR3: CASSLGLGLAGREQYF. As DNA, the CDR3 is TGCGCCAGCAGCTTAGGACTGGGACTAGCGGGAAGAGAGCAGTACTTC. The V gene is TRBV5-1, the J gene TRBJ2-7; 13 nucleotides line up with TRBD2. The V segment lost 2 bases and the J segment 7 bases; nucleotides outside the gene matches: 9. In germline, CDR1 is SGHRS, CDR2 YFSETQ. CDR3 size: 16 residues.

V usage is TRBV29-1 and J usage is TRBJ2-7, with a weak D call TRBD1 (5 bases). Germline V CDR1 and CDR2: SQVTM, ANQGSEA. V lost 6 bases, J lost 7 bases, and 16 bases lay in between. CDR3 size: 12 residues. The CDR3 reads CSVVKGVGEQYF. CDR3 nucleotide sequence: TGCAGCGTCGTAAAAGGGGTCGGTGAGCAGTACTTC.

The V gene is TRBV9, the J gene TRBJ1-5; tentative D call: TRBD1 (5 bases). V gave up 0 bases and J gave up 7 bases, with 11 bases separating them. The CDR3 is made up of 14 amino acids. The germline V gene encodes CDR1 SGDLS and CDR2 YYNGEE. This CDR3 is CASSVEGEGQPQHF. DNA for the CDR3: TGTGCCAGCAGCGTAGAAGGGGAGGGCCAGCCCCAGCATTTT.

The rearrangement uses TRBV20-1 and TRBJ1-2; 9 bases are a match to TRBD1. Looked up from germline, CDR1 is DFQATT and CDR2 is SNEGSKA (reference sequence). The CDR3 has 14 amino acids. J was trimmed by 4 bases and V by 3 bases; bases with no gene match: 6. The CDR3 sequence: CSASWTGEAYGYTF. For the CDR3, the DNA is TGCAGTGCTAGTTGGACAGGGGAGGCCTATGGCTACACCTTC.

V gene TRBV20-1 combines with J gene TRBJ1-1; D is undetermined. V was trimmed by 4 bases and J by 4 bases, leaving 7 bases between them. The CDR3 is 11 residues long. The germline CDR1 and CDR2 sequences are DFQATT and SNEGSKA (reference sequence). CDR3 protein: CSAIVTTEAFF. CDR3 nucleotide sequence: TGCAGTGCTATAGTCACCACTGAAGCTTTCTTT.

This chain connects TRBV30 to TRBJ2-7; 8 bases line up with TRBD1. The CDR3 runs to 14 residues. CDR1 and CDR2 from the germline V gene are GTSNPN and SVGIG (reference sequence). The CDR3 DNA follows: TGTGCTTGCCAATCCGGGACAGGCGCGGGCGAGCAGTACTTC. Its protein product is CACQSGTGAGEQYF.

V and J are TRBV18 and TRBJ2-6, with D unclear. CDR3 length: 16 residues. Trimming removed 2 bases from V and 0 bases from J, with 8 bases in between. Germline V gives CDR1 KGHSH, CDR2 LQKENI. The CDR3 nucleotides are TGTGCCAGCTCACCAATACAGAGCTCTGGGGCCAACGTCCTGACTTTC. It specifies CASSPIQSSGANVLTF.

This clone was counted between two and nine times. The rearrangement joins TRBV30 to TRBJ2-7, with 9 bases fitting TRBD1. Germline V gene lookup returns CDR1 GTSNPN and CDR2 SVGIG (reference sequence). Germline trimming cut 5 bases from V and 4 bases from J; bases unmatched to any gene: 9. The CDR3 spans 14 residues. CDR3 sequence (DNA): TGTGCCTGGGGCTCGGGACAGGGACTATACGAGCAGTACTTC. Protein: CAWGSGQGLYEQYF.

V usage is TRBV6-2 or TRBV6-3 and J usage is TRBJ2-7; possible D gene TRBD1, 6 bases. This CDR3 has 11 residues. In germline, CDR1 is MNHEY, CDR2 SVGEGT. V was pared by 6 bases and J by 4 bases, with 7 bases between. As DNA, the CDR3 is TGTGCCAGCAGCAGGGGTTACGAGCAGTACTTC. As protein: CASSRGYEQYF.

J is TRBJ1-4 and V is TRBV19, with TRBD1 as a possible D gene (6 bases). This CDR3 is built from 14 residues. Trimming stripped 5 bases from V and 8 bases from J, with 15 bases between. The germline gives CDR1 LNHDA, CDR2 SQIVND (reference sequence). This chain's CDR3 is CASSPGHNSEKLFF. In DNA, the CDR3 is TGTGCCAGTAGTCCGGGACATAATAGCGAAAAACTGTTTTTT.